This TCR beta chain was observed in a study of T cells in Graves' hyperthyroidism and ophthalmopathy. The investigators amplified TCR beta CDR3 regions from RNA transcripts. Primed by the HTBI set, a first-round RT-PCR was run on the TCR CDR3. TCRdb independently ran MiXCR on the multiplex PCR reads; one entry per CDR3 protein. The repertoire consists of approximately 490,000 distinct CDR3 sequences, with roughly 23% occurring once and the leading ten covering about 49%. Out of over 9 ml of fresh peripheral blood came the PBMCs. Sequencing input: blood. This TCR derives from a woman in her 70s with Graves' ophthalmopathy.

The chain's CDR3 is CASSRTAVSGANVLTF. CDR3 DNA: TGCGCCAGCAGCCGGACGGCGGTCTCTGGGGCCAACGTCCTGACTTTC. The chain combines TRBV5-1 with TRBJ2-6; D ambiguous. From germline, CDR1 is SGHRS and CDR2 YFSETQ. Trimming stripped 4 bases from V and 0 bases from J, with 11 bases between. This CDR3 contains 16 residues.